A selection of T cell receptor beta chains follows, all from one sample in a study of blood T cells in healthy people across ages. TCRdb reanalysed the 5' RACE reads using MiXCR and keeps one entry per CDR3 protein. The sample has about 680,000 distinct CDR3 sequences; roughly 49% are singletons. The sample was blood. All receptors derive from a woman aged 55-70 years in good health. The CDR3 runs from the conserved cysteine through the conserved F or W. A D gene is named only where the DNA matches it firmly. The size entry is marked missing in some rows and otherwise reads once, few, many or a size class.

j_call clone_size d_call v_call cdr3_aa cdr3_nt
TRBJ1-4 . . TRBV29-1 CSVRDTATNEKLFF TGCAGCGTACGGGACACAGCAACTAATGAAAAACTGTTTTTT
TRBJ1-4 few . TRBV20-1 CSARRTVLNKELFF TGCAGTGCCCGAAGGACCGTGCTTAACAAGGAATTGTTTTTT
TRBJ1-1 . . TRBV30 CAWSWGGDTEAFF TGTGCCTGGTCGTGGGGTGGGGACACTGAAGCTTTCTTT
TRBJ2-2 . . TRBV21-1 CANPDGTHPGSSTGELFF TGTGCCAACCCCGATGGGACACACCCTGGATCGAGCACCGGGGAGCTGTTTTTT
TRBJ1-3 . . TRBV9 CASSVPASGNTIYF TGTGCCAGCAGCGTGCCGGCCTCTGGAAACACCATATATTTT
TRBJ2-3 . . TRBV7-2 CASSLTREADTQYF TGTGCCAGCAGCTTAACCAGGGAGGCAGATACGCAGTATTTT
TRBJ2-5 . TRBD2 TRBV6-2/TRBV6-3 CASSSLAAEETQYF TGTGCCAGCAGTTCGCTAGCGGCTGAAGAGACCCAGTACTTC
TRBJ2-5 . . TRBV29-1 CSVGVRPQETQYF TGCAGCGTTGGGGTCCGGCCCCAAGAGACCCAGTACTTC
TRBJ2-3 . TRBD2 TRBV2 CASSGGLAENTDTQYF TGTGCCAGCAGTGGGGGACTAGCGGAGAACACAGATACGCAGTATTTT
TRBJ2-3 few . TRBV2 CASKRATDTQYF TGTGCCAGCAAGAGGGCAACAGATACGCAGTATTTT
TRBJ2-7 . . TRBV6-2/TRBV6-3 CASSSMAGPSYEQYF TGTGCCAGCAGTTCCATGGCGGGACCCTCCTACGAGCAGTACTTC
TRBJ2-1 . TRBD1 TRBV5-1 CASAPGTGITNEQFF TGCGCCAGCGCCCCCGGGACAGGGATAACCAATGAGCAGTTCTTC
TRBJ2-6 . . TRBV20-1 CSARTAPGRESSGANVLTF TGCAGTGCTAGAACCGCCCCGGGACGGGAGAGCTCTGGGGCCAACGTCCTGACTTTC
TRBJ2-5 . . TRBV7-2 CASSLIADPKRPQYF TGTGCCAGCAGCCTAATAGCGGACCCGAAGAGACCCCAGTACTTC
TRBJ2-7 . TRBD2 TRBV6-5 CASSESGGPYEQYF TGTGCCAGCAGTGAATCGGGAGGTCCCTACGAGCAGTACTTC
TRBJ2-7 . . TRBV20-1 CSARDGQNLIYEQYF TGCAGTGCTAGAGATGGACAGAACCTAATCTACGAGCAGTACTTC
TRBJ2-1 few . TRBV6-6 CASSRSKGSYNEQFF TGTGCCAGCAGTCGGTCGAAGGGCTCCTACAATGAGCAGTTCTTC
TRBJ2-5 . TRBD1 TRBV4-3 CASSQGWDRGRDKQYF TGCGCCAGCAGCCAAGGTTGGGACAGGGGGCGCGACAAGCAGTACTTC
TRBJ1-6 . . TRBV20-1 CSARDFEAGNSPLHF TGCAGTGCTAGAGATTTTGAGGCGGGGAATTCACCTCTCCACTTT
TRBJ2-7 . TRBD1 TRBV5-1 CASGRGQLSYEQYF TGCGCCAGCGGTCGGGGACAGTTGTCCTACGAGCAGTACTTC
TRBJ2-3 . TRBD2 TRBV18 CASSESSGRAQSQYF TGTGCCAGCTCAGAATCTAGCGGGAGGGCCCAATCGCAGTATTTT
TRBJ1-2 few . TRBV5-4 CASSLGGTSARDGYTF TGTGCCAGCAGCTTGGGTGGGACTTCGGCGAGGGATGGCTACACCTTC
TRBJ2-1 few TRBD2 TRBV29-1 CSVETSGSPPYNEQFF TGCAGCGTTGAAACTAGCGGGAGCCCTCCCTACAATGAGCAGTTCTTC
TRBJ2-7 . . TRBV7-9 CASSPSPWAGEYEQYF TGTGCCAGCAGCCCCTCCCCGTGGGCAGGGGAATACGAGCAGTACTTC
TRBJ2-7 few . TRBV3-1 CASSQDLLGEQYF TGTGCCAGCAGCCAAGATTTACTCGGGGAGCAGTACTTC
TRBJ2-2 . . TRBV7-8 CASSLGAPRGTGELFF TGTGCCAGCAGCTTAGGTGCGCCGCGAGGCACCGGGGAGCTGTTTTTT
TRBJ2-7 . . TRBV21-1 CASSASSGASGTYEQYF TGTGCCAGCAGCGCATCATCTGGGGCTAGCGGGACGTACGAGCAGTACTTC
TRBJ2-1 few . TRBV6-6 CASRAITDEENNEQFF TGTGCCAGCAGAGCCATAACGGATGAGGAGAACAATGAGCAGTTCTTC
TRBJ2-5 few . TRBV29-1 CSGQSGQETQYF TGCAGCGGGCAATCGGGCCAAGAGACCCAGTACTTC
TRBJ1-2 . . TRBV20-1 CSAPRTEISNCGFTF TGCAGTGCTCCTCGGACGGAAATCTCTAACTGTGGCTTCACCTTC
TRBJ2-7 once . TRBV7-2 CASSLKSVCEQYF TGTGCCAGCAGCTTAAAGTCAGTATGCGAGCAGTACTTC
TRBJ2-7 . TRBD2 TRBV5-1 CASSPKTSGADNEQYF TGCGCCAGCAGCCCCAAGACTAGCGGGGCCGACAATGAGCAGTACTTC
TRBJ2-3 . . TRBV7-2 CASSPPGRSNTDTQYF TGTGCCAGCAGCCCCCCGGGACGGAGTAACACAGATACGCAGTATTTT
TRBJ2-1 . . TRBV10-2 CASSEFQGWNEQFF TGCGCCAGCAGTGAGTTCCAGGGGTGGAATGAGCAGTTCTTC
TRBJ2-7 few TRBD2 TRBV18 CASSRLGTSGRSSYEQYF TGTGCCAGCTCTCGCTTGGGGACTAGCGGGAGGAGCTCCTACGAGCAGTACTTC
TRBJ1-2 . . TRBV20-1 CSARSLGGESPNYGYTF TGCAGTGCTAGATCCCTAGGAGGGGAGTCCCCTAACTATGGCTACACCTTC
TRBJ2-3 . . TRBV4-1 CATRELADTQYF TGCGCCACCCGGGAGTTGGCGGATACGCAGTATTTT
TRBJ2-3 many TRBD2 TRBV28 CASSFGLAGGPDTQYF TGTGCCAGCAGTTTCGGACTAGCGGGAGGGCCCGATACGCAGTATTTT
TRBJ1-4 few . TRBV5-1 CASSLGDYNEKLFF TGCGCCAGCAGCTTGGGGGATTATAATGAAAAACTGTTTTTT
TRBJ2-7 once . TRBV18 CASSPPKDIPYEQYF TGTGCCAGCTCACCACCGAAGGACATACCCTACGAGCAGTACTTC
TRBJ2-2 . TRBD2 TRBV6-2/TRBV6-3 CASSSLREGRIGELFF TGTGCCAGCAGTTCCTTGCGGGAGGGCCGGATCGGGGAGCTGTTTTTT
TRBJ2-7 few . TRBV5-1 CASSPPSGSEQYF TGCGCCAGCAGCCCACCCAGCGGGTCTGAGCAGTACTTC
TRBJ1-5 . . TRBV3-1 CASSQGGPGANNQPQHF TGTGCCAGCAGCCAAGGAGGGCCCGGAGCGAATAATCAGCCCCAGCATTTT
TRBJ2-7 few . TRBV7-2 CASSQGYGKGSYEQYF TGTGCCAGCAGCCAAGGGTACGGGAAAGGATCCTACGAGCAGTACTTC
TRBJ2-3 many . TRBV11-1 CASSLGGLSTDTQYF TGTGCCAGCAGCTTAGGCGGCTTAAGCACAGATACGCAGTATTTT
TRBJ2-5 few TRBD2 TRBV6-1 CASSRSGGGQETQYF TGTGCCAGCAGTCGAAGCGGGGGCGGCCAAGAGACCCAGTACTTC
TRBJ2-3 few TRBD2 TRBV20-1 CSGGLAGRTDTQYF TGCAGTGGCGGGCTAGCGGGTCGCACAGATACGCAGTATTTT
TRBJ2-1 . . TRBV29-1 CSVRRRGVDEQFF TGCAGCGTCCGACGACGGGGCGTAGATGAGCAGTTCTTC
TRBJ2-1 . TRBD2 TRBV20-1 CSARQLAGGYEQFF TGCAGTGCTAGACAACTAGCGGGAGGATATGAGCAGTTCTTC
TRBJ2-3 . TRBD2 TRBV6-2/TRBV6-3 CASSYMCLDLGLAGGTDTQYF TGTGCCAGCAGTTACATGTGCCTCGACCTGGGACTAGCGGGGGGCACAGATACGCAGTATTTT
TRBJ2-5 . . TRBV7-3 CASSQGGQTQYF TGTGCCAGCAGCCAGGGTGGGCAGACCCAGTACTTC
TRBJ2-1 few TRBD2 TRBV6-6 CASRLLAAYNEQFF TGTGCCAGCCGTTTACTAGCGGCCTACAATGAGCAGTTCTTC
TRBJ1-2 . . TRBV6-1 CASSEALLVGGGYGYTF TGTGCCAGCAGTGAAGCGCTTTTAGTGGGGGGGGGCTATGGCTACACCTTC
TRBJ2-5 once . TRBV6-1 CASTPGFEETQYF TGTGCCAGCACCCCGGGTTTCGAAGAGACCCAGTACTTC